Below, 10 T cell receptor beta chains from the same sample are listed, as sequenced in a study of graft-versus-host responses after intestinal transplantation (dated by TCRdb to about 2021). No antigens are known for them. The library came from the immunoSEQ multiplex PCR assay. TCRdb holds this immuneACCESS table with in-frame rearrangements only. Some clones are missing; in checked studies, unresolved V genes explain under half, and the rest has no known cause. This sample has 75,000 to 90,000 clones in its table, and roughly nine tenths of those were observed once. The top ten clones comprise approximately 0.33% of the sample. The sample's time point label, decoded: cells obtained before transplantation from donor or recipient. This material consisted of unstimulated CD4+ T cells sorted from spleen or lymph node cells, taken before intestinal transplant. All receptors derive from a human donor who received an intestinal transplant.

Of note for this clone: Compared with germline, one end of the junction differs, possibly owing to a read error. The CDR3 bases are TGCGCCAGCAGCCAAGTGCAGGGATGGGAACCCAAGTTT. This gives the protein CASSQVQGWEPKF. The chain joins TRBV4-1 to TRBJ1-4; tentatively, D is TRBD1 (5 bases). Germline CDR1 and CDR2: MGHRA and YSYEKL. CDR3 length: 13 residues.

A single count supports this clone. The chain combines TRBV6-1 with TRBJ1-4; D not resolved. V dropped 3 bases and J dropped 10 bases, with 12 bases sitting between them. Germline assignment: CDR1 MNHNS and CDR2 SASEGT. This CDR3 contains 13 residues. The CDR3 spells CASSDSQVGKLFF. The DNA for the CDR3 is TGTGCCAGCAGTGATAGTCAGGTGGGAAAACTGTTTTTT.

This clone has just one count. The rearrangement uses TRBV15 and TRBJ1-2; D is possibly TRBD1 (5 bases). Germline V CDR1 and CDR2: LNHNV, YYDKDF (reference sequence). There are 14 residues in the CDR3. Deletions cut 5 bases from V and 4 bases from J, with 14 bases between. The CDR3, as DNA: TGTGCCACCAGCCCCCGTGTGGGGGGCTATGGCTACACCTTC. It encodes CATSPRVGGYGYTF. Full variable domain (missing parts from reference TRBV15 and TRBJ1-2): DAMVIQNPRYQVTQFGKPVTLSCSQTLNHNVMYWYQQKSSQAPKLLFHYYDKDFNNEADTPDNFQSRRPNTSFCFLDIRSPGLGDTAMYLCATSPRVGGYGYTFGSGTRLTVV.

V usage is TRBV19 and J usage is TRBJ1-2; 7 bases agree with TRBD1. This CDR3 has 15 residues. The V segment lost 6 bases and the J segment 4 bases; nucleotides outside the gene matches: 11. CDR1 and CDR2 from the germline V gene are LNHDA and SQIVND (reference sequence). CDR3 nucleotides: TGTGCCAGTAGAACCACGGGACAGTCCGGCTATGGCTACACCTTC. It encodes CASRTTGQSGYGYTF.

This clone was seen more than once but under ten times. This rearrangement joins TRBV28 to TRBJ1-1; 10 nucleotides align to TRBD1. The CDR3 sequence is 14 residues long. Germline values: CDR1 MDHEN, CDR2 SYDVKM. V lost 5 bases, J lost 4 bases, and 4 bases stayed unmatched. The CDR3 protein is CASSLTGGSTEAFF. The CDR3 DNA is TGTGCCAGCAGTCTGACAGGGGGCAGCACTGAAGCTTTCTTT.

This chain joins TRBV28 and TRBJ2-5; 14 bases are a match to TRBD2. CDR1 and CDR2 (germline): MDHEN, SYDVKM. The V and J ends lost 5 bases and 4 bases, in that order; junction bases with no gene match: 12. The CDR3 totals 18 residues. The CDR3 protein is CASSPGLAGALRGETQYF. The CDR3 nucleotides are TGTGCCAGCAGTCCGGGACTAGCGGGAGCATTGAGGGGAGAGACCCAGTACTTC.

This clone was detected only a few times. The gene calls are TRBV28 and TRBJ2-5; maybe TRBD2 (5 bases). V was cut by 3 bases and J by 1 base, with 6 bases left in between. This CDR3 comprises 13 residues. Germline V lookup: CDR1 MDHEN, CDR2 SYDVKM. CDR3 residues: CASSFGLQETQYF. CDR3 coding DNA: TGTGCCAGCAGTTTCGGACTCCAAGAGACCCAGTACTTC.

The gene calls are TRBV6-5 and TRBJ1-1; TRBD1 aligns across 8 bases. Germline V gene sequence: CDR1 MNHEY, CDR2 SVGAGI. The CDR3 contains 13 residues. J lost 6 bases, V lost 5 bases, and 5 bases had no gene match. The CDR3 DNA is TGTGCCAGCAGTCCTCCAGGGGGCCCTGAAGCTTTCTTT. It encodes CASSPPGGPEAFF.

The chain has TRBV5-4 and TRBJ2-2, with no clear D. V was cut by 2 bases and J by 3 bases, with 8 bases left in between. This CDR3 is 14 amino acids long. The germline CDR1 and CDR2 sequences are SGHNT and YYREEE (reference sequence). The CDR3 sequence is CASSFLPDTGELFF. In DNA form, the CDR3 reads TGTGCCAGCAGCTTTTTACCGGACACCGGGGAGCTGTTTTTT.

The chain carries TRBV19 and TRBJ1-5; a weak D match, TRBD1 (6 bases). Trimming stripped 8 bases from V and 3 bases from J, with 11 bases between. CDR1 is LNHDA, CDR2 SQIVND, per germline (reference sequence). The CDR3 has 13 amino acids. Written as DNA, the CDR3 is TGTGCCAGTGGTTGGACAGACAATCAGCCCCAGCATTTT. Translation: CASGWTDNQPQHF. The whole variable domain, filled in from reference TRBV19 and TRBJ1-5, reads DGGITQSPKYLFRKEGQNVTLSCEQNLNHDAMYWYRQDPGQGLRLIYYSQIVNDFQKGDIAEGYSVSREKKESFPLTVTSAQKNPTAFYLCASGWTDNQPQHFGDGTRLSIL.